This TCR beta chain comes out of a study of T cells after yellow fever vaccination. Template switching by 5'RACE produced TCR cDNA, adding a universal primer site and UMIs. TCRdb itself ran the 5' RACE reads through MiXCR, one entry per CDR3 protein. The sample contains 610,000 or so distinct CDR3 sequences, roughly an eighth of which appear only once. With regard to this clonotype: As yet, its antigen is unknown.

Whole-study findings and limits: The secondary response peaked faster, at day 5 versus 15, but was weaker. Reappearance after the booster was seen for most primary-vaccination clones, at roughly 96% CD4 and around 90% CD8. Overall, a small share of clonotypes was seen in both CD4 and CD8 compartments.

The CDR3 has 17 residues. Per the germline V gene, CDR1 is KGHSH and CDR2 is LQKENI. Germline trimming cut 2 bases from V and 5 bases from J; bases unmatched to any gene: 14. The clonotype comes from a man under 40 who received the YFV17D yellow fever vaccine. This chain joins TRBV18 and TRBJ1-2; 7 nucleotides match TRBD1. The sample was PBMCs, taken on the day of the yellow fever booster vaccination. CDR3 bases: TGTGCCAGCTCACCAGTGGACCAGGGGGTCGCAACTTATGGCTACACCTTC. Its protein is CASSPVDQGVATYGYTF.